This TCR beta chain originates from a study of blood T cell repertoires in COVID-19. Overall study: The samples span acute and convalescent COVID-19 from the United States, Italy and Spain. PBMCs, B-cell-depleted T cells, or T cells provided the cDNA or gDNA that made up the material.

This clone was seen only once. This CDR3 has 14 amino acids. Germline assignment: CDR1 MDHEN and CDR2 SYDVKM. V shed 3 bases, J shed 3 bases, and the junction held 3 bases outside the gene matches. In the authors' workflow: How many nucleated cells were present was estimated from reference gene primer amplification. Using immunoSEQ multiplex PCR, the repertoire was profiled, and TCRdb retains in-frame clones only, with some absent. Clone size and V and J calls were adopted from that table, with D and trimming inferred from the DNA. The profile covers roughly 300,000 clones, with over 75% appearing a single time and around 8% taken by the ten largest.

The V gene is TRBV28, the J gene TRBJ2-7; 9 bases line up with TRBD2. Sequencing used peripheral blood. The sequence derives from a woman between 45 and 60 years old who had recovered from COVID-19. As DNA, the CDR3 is TGTGCCAGCAGTTTTCTAGCGGGAAACTACGAGCAGTACTTC. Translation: CASSFLAGNYEQYF.